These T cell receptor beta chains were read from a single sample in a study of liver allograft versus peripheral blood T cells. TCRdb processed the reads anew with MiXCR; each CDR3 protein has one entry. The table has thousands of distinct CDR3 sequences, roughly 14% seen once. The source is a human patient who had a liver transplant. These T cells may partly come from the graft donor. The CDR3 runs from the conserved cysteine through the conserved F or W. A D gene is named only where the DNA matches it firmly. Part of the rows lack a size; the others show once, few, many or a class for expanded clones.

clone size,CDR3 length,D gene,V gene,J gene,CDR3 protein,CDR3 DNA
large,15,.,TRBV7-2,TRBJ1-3,CASSQGWNSGNTIYF,TGTGCCAGCAGCCAAGGGTGGAACTCTGGAAACACCATATATTTT
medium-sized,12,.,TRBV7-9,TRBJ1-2,CASSWSGEGYTF,TGTGCCAGCAGCTGGAGTGGGGAAGGCTACACCTTC
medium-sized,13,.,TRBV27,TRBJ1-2,CASSFGRAYGYTF,TGTGCCAGCAGTTTCGGGAGGGCTTACGGCTACACCTTC
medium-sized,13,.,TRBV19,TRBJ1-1,CASKPTGLFEAFF,TGTGCCAGTAAACCGACAGGCCTTTTCGAAGCTTTCTTT
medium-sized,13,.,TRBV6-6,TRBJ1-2,CGSLGGFNYGYTF,TGTGGGAGCTTGGGCGGGTTTAACTATGGCTACACCTTC
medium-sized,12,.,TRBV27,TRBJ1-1,CASSPSGEEAFF,TGTGCCAGCAGCCCGTCCGGAGAGGAAGCTTTCTTT
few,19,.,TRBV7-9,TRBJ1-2,CASTAGRHTGTFTNYGYTF,TGTGCCAGCACCGCTGGCCGCCACACGGGGACTTTCACTAACTATGGCTACACCTTC
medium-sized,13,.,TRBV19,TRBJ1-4,CASEGTYNEKLFF,TGTGCCAGCGAGGGGACATATAATGAAAAACTGTTTTTT
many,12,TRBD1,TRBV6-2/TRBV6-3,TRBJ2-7,CATGTGLYEQYF,TGTGCCACTGGGACAGGTCTATACGAGCAGTACTTC
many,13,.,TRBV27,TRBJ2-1,CASSYWGNNEQFF,TGTGCCAGCAGTTATTGGGGGAACAATGAGCAGTTCTTC
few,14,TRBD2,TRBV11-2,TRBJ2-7,CASSLVLAGYEQYF,TGTGCCAGCAGCTTAGTACTAGCGGGTTACGAGCAGTACTTC
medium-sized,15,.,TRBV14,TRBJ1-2,CASSQSAGAKGGYTF,TGTGCCAGCAGCCAATCCGCTGGGGCCAAGGGGGGCTACACCTTC
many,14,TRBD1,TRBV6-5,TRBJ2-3,CASSPTGGSDTQYF,TGTGCCAGCAGTCCGACAGGGGGTTCTGATACGCAGTATTTT
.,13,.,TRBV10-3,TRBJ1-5,CAISERPNQPQHF,TGTGCCATCAGTGAACGGCCCAATCAGCCCCAGCATTTT
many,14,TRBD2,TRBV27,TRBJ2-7,CASSDLAGTYEQYF,TGTGCCAGCAGTGATCTAGCGGGGACCTACGAGCAGTACTTC
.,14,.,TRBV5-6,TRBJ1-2,CASSLDKGFYGYTF,TGTGCCAGCAGCTTGGACAAGGGGTTCTATGGCTACACCTTC
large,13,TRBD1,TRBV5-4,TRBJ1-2,CASSSDRDAGYTF,TGTGCCAGCAGTTCTGACAGGGACGCCGGCTACACCTTC
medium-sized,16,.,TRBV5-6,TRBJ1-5,CASSLDPGKGFQPQHF,TGTGCCAGCAGCTTGGATCCAGGGAAAGGGTTTCAGCCCCAGCATTTT
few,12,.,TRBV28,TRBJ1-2,CASSLTNYGYTF,TGTGCCAGCAGTTTAACTAACTATGGCTACACCTTC
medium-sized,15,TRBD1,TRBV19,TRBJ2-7,CASSTRDSKVYEQYF,TGTGCCAGTAGTACTAGGGACAGTAAAGTCTACGAGCAGTACTTC
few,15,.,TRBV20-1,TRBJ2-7,CSAPGLPLSSYEQYF,TGCAGTGCCCCGGGACTCCCCTTGAGCTCCTACGAGCAGTACTTC
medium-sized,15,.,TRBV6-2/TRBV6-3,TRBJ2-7,CASSYSRQATYEQYF,TGTGCCAGCAGTTACTCGCGACAGGCGACCTACGAGCAGTACTTC
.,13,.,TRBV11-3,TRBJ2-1,CASSTQLGPEQFF,TGTGCCAGCAGCACTCAATTAGGGCCTGAGCAGTTCTTC
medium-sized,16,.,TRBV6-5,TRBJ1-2,CASSYSAGWYSYGYTF,TGTGCCAGCAGTTACTCGGCAGGATGGTACTCCTATGGCTACACCTTC
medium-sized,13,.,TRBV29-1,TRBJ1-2,CSVELVDNYGYTF,TGCAGCGTTGAACTGGTGGATAACTATGGCTACACCTTC
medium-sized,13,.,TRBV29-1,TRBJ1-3,CSVRWESGNTIYF,TGCAGCGTTCGGTGGGAGTCTGGAAACACCATATATTTT
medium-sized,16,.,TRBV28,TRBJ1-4,CASRPLSGLGREKLFF,TGTGCCAGCAGACCTCTATCGGGTCTCGGTCGTGAAAAACTGTTTTTT
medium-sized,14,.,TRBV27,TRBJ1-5,CASSLQGADQPQHF,TGTGCCAGCAGTTTACAAGGGGCGGACCAGCCCCAGCATTTT
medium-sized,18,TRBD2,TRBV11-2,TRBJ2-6,CASSLWVAGGLGANVLTF,TGTGCCAGCAGCTTATGGGTAGCGGGAGGGCTTGGGGCCAACGTCCTGACTTTC
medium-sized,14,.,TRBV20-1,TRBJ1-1,CSATAGMSDTEAFF,TGCAGTGCTACCGCAGGGATGAGCGACACTGAAGCTTTCTTT
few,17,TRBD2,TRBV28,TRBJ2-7,CASSDGLAGLVSYEQYF,TGTGCCAGCAGCGATGGACTAGCGGGTCTTGTCTCCTACGAGCAGTACTTC
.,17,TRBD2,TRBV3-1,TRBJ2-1,CASSQVTSGDLYNEQFF,TGTGCCAGCAGCCAAGTCACTAGCGGGGACTTATACAATGAGCAGTTCTTC
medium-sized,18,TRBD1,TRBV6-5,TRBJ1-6,CASSYSRTGTTYNSPLHF,TGTGCCAGCAGTTACTCCAGGACAGGGACAACATATAATTCACCCCTCCACTTT
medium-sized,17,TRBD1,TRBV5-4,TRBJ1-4,CASSLRGGKETNEKLFF,TGTGCCAGCAGCTTGCGAGGGGGCAAGGAGACTAATGAAAAACTGTTTTTT
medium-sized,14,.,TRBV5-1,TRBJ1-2,CASSLLLGGYGYTF,TGCGCCAGCAGCCTATTACTAGGCGGCTATGGCTACACCTTC
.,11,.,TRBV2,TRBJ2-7,CASTRGGEQYF,TGTGCCAGCACTAGGGGCGGAGAGCAGTACTTC
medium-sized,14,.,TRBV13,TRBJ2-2,CASSFSTGTGELFF,TGTGCCAGCAGCTTCTCGACAGGCACCGGGGAGCTGTTTTTT
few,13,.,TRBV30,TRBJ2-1,CAWSVSVYNEQFF,TGTGCCTGGAGTGTCTCGGTATACAATGAGCAGTTCTTC
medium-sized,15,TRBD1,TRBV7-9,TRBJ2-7,CASSLGWDSGHEQYF,TGTGCCAGCAGCCTAGGGTGGGACAGTGGCCACGAGCAGTACTTC
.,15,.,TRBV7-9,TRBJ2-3,CASSLGGRREDTQYF,TGTGCCAGCAGCTTAGGGGGCAGGCGGGAAGATACGCAGTATTTT
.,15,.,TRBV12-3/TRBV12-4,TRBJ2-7,CASSSTGTITYEQYF,TGTGCCAGCAGCTCAACCGGGACGATTACCTACGAGCAGTACTTC
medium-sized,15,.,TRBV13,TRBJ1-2,CASSRTGPSNYGYTF,TGTGCCAGCAGTCGAACAGGCCCTTCTAACTATGGCTACACCTTC
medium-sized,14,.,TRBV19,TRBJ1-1,CASSIQPGITEAFF,TGTGCCAGTAGTATACAGCCAGGGATCACTGAAGCTTTCTTT
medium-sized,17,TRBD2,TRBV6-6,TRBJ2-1,CASSYLLAGTFFNEQFF,TGTGCCAGCAGTTACCTCCTAGCGGGTACCTTTTTCAATGAGCAGTTCTTC
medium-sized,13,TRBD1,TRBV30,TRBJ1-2,CAWRGQGPYGYTF,TGTGCCTGGAGGGGACAGGGACCCTATGGCTACACCTTC
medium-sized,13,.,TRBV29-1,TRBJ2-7,CSVGGTSVYEQYF,TGCAGCGTTGGAGGGACGTCGGTCTACGAGCAGTACTTC
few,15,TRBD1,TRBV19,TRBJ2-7,CASSETWDSAYEQYF,TGTGCCAGTAGTGAGACTTGGGACAGCGCCTACGAGCAGTACTTC
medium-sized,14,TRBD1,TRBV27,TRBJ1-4,CASSLQGAHEKLFF,TGTGCCAGCAGTCTCCAGGGGGCCCATGAAAAACTGTTTTTT
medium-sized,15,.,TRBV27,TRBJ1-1,CASSPQTPWGTEAFF,TGTGCCAGCAGTCCACAGACCCCCTGGGGTACTGAAGCTTTCTTT
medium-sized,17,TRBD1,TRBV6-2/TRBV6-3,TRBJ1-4,CASSPGTGRSANEKLFF,TGTGCCAGCAGCCCCGGGACAGGGAGATCGGCTAATGAAAAACTGTTTTTT
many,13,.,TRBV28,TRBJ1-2,CASSIVGASGYTF,TGTGCCAGCAGCATCGTAGGGGCTAGTGGCTACACCTTC
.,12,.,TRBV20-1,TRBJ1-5,CSAIYSNQPQHF,TGCAGTGCTATCTATAGCAATCAGCCCCAGCATTTT
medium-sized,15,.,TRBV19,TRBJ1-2,CASSFDGLTNYGYTF,TGTGCCAGTAGTTTCGACGGCCTAACTAACTATGGCTACACCTTC
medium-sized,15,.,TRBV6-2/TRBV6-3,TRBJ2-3,CASSYDTIGGDTQYF,TGTGCCAGCAGTTATGACACCATAGGTGGAGATACGCAGTATTTT
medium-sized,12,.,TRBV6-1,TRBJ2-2,CASREYTGELFF,TGTGCCAGCAGGGAATACACCGGGGAGCTGTTTTTT
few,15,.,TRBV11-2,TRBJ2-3,CASSLVGVRTDTQYF,TGTGCCAGCAGCTTAGTCGGGGTTAGGACAGATACGCAGTATTTT
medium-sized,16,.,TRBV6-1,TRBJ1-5,CASRAREGYSNQPQHF,TGTGCCAGCAGAGCCCGGGAGGGCTATAGCAATCAGCCCCAGCATTTT
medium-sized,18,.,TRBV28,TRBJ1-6,CASSLRAAGGWYNSPLHF,TGTGCCAGCAGTTTGCGGGCCGCTGGGGGCTGGTATAATTCACCCCTCCACTTT
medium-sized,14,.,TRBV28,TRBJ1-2,CASSPWQGHYGYTF,TGTGCCAGCAGCCCCTGGCAGGGGCACTATGGCTACACCTTC
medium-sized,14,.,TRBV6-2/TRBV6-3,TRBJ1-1,CASSPQHTNTEAFF,TGTGCCAGCAGTCCCCAACATACGAACACTGAAGCTTTCTTT